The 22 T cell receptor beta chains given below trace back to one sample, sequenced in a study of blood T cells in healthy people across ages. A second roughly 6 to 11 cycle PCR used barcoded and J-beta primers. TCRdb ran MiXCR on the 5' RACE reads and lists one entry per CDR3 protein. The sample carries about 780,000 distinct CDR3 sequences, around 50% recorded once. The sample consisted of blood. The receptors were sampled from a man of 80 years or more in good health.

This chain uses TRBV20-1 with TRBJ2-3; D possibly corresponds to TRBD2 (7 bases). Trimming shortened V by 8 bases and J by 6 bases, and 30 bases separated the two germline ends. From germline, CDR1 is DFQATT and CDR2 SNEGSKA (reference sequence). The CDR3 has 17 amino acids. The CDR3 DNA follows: TGCAGTCAGGAGGGGGGGCTATTTACTAAGGATAGGGATACGCAGTATTTT. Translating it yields CSQEGGLFTKDRDTQYF.

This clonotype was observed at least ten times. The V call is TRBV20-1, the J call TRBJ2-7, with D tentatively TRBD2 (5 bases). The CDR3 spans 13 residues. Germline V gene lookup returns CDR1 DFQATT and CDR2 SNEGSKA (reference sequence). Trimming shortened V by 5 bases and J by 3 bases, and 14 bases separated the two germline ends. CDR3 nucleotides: TGCAGTGCTTACTATACTGGACTCTACGAGCAGTACTTC. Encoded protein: CSAYYTGLYEQYF.

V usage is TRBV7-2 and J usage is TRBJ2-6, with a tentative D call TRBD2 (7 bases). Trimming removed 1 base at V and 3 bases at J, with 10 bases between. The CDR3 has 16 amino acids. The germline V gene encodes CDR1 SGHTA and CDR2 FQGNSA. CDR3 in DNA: TGTGCCAGCAGCTTAGTCGGGGGGCTTGGGGCCAACGTCCTGACTTTC. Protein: CASSLVGGLGANVLTF.

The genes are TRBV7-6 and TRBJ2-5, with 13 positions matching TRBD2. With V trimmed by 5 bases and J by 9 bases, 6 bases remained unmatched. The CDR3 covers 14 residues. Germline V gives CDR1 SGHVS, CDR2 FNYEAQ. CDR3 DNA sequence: TGTGCCAGCAGCACCGGACTAGCGGGAGTTCCCCAGTACTTC. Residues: CASSTGLAGVPQYF.

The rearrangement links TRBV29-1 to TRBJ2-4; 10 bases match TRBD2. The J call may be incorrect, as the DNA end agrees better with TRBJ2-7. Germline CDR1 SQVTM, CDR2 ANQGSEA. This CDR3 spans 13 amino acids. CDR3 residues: CSAVGTSEHEQYF. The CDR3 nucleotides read TGCAGCGCTGTGGGGACTAGCGAACACGAGCAGTACTTC.

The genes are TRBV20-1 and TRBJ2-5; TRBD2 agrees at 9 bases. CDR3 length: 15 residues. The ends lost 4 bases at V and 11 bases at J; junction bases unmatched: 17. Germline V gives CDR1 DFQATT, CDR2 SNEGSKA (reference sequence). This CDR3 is CSAKTSGRFNHEQYF. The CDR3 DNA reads TGCAGTGCTAAGACCAGCGGGAGGTTCAATCATGAGCAGTACTTC.

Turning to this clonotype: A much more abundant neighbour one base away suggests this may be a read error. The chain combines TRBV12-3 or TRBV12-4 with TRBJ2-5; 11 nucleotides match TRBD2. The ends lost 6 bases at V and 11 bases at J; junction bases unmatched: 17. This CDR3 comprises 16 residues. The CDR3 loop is CASRPIAGGAFEEQYF. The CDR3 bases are TGTGCCAGCAGGCCCATAGCGGGGGGGGCCTTCGAGGAGCAGTACTTC.

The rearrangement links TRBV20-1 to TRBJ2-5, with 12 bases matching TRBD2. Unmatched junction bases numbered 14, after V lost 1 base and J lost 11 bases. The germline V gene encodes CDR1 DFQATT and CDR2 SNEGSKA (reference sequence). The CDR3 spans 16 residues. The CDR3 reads CSARVRLAGAKSEQYF. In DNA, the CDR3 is TGCAGTGCTAGAGTGCGACTAGCGGGAGCAAAAAGTGAGCAGTACTTC.

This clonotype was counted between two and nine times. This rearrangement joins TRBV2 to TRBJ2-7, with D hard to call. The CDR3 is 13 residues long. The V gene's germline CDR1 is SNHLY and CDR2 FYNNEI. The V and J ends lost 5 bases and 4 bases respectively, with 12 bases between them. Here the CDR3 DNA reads TGTGCCAGCAGTCTCTTGGTGAGGTACGAGCAGTACTTC. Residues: CASSLLVRYEQYF.

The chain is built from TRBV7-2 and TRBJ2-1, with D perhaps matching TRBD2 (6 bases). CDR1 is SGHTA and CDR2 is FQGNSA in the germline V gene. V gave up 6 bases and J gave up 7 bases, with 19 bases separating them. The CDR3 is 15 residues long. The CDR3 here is CASSIRGGALNEQFF. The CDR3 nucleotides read TGTGCCAGCAGTATTAGAGGCGGGGCACTAAATGAGCAGTTCTTC.

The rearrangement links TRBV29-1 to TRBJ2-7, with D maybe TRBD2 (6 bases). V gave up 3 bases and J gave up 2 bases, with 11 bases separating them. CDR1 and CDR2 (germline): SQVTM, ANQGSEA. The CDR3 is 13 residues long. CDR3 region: CSVDGSGAYEQYF. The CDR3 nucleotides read TGCAGCGTTGATGGGTCGGGGGCCTACGAGCAGTACTTC.

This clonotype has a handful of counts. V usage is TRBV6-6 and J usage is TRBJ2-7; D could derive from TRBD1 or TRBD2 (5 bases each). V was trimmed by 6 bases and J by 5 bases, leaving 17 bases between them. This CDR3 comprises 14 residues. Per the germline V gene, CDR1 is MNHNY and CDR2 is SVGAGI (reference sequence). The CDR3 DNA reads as TGTGCCAGCAGCCTTGACCGGGACCTTGACGAGCAGTACTTC. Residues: CASSLDRDLDEQYF.

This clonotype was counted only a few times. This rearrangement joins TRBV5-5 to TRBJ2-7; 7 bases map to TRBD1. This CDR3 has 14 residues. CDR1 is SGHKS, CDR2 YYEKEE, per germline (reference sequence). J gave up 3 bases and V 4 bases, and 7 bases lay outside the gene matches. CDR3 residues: CASSPDRTFYEQYF. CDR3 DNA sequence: TGTGCCAGCAGCCCGGACAGGACCTTCTACGAGCAGTACTTC.

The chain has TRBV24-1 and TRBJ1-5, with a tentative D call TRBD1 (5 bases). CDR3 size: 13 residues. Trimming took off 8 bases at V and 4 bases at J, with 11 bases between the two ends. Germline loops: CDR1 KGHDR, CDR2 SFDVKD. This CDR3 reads CATNGTGNQPQHF. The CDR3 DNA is TGTGCCACCAACGGGACGGGGAATCAGCCCCAGCATTTT.

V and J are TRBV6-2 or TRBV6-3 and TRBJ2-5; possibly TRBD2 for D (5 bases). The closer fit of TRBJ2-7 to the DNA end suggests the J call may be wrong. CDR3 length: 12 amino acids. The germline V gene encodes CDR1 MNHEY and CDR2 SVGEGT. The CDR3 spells CASRPSGFEQYF. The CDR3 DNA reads TGTGCCAGCAGACCCAGCGGCTTCGAGCAGTACTTC.

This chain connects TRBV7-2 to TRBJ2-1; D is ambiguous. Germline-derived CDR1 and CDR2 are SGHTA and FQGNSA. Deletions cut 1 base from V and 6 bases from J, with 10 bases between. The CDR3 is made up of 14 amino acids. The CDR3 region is CASSLVRNRNEQFF. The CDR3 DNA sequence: TGTGCCAGCAGCTTAGTCAGGAATCGCAATGAGCAGTTCTTC.

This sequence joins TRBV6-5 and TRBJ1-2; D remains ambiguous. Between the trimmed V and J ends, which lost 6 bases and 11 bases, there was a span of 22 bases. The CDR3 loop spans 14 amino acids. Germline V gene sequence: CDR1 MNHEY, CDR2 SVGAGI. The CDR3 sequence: CASRPDPYTTIYTF. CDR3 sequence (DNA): TGTGCCAGCAGGCCTGACCCATACACTACGATTTACACCTTC.

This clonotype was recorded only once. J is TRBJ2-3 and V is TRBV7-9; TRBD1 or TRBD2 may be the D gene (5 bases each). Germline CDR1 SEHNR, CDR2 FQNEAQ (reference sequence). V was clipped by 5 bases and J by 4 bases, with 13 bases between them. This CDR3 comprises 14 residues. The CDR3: CASSPGTEADTQYF. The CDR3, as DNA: TGTGCCAGCAGCCCCGGGACCGAGGCAGATACGCAGTATTTT.

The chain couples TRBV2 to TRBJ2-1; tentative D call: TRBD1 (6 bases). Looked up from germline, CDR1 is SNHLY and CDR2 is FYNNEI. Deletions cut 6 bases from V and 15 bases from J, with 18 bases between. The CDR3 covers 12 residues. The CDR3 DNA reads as TGTGCCAGCAGCGTAACAGGGAGCCACACGTTCTTC. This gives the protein CASSVTGSHTFF.

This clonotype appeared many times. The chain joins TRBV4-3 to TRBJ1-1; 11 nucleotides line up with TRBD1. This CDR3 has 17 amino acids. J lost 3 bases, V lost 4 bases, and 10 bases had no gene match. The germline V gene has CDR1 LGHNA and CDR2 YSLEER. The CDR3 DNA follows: TGCGCCAGCAGCCCCAGGACAGGGGGCGACCGGGACACTGAAGCTTTCTTT. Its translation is CASSPRTGGDRDTEAFF.

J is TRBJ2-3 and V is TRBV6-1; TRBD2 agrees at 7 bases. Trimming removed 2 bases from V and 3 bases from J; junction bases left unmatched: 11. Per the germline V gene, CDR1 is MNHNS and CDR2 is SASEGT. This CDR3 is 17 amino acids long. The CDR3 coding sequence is TGTGCCAGCAGTGAATCATCCGGGGGGAGTTGGACAGATACGCAGTATTTT. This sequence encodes CASSESSGGSWTDTQYF.

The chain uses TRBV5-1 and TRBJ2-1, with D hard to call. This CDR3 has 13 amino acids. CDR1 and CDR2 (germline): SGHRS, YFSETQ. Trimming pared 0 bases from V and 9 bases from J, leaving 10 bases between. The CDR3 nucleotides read TGCGCCAGCAGCTTGGCCCCCACCGGTGAGCAGTTCTTC. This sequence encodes CASSLAPTGEQFF.